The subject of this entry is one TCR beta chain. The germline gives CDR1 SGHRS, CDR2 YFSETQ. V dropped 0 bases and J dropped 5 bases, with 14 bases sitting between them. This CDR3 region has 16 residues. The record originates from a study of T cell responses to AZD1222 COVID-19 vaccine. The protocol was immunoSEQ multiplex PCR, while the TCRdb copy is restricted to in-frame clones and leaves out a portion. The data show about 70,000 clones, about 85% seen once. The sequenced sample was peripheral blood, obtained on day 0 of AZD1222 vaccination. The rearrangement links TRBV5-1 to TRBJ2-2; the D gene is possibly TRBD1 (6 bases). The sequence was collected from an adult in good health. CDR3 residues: CASSLGQASGTGELFF. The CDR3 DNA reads TGCGCCAGCAGCTTGGGACAGGCCTCGGGAACCGGGGAGCTGTTTTTT.